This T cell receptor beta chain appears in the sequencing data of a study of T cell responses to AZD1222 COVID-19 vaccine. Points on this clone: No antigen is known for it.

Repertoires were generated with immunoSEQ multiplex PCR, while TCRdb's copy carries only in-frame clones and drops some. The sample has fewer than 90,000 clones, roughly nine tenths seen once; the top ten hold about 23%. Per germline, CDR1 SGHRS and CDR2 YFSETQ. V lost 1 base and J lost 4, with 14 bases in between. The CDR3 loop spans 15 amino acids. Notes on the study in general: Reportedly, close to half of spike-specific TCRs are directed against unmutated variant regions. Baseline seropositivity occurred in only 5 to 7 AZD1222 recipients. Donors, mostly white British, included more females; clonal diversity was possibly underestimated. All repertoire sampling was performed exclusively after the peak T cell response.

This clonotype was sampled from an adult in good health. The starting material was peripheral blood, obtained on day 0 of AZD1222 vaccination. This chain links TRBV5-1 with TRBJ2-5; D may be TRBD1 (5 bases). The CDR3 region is CASSLNAGQGETQYF. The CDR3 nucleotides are TGCGCCAGCAGCTTGAACGCAGGGCAGGGAGAGACCCAGTACTTC.